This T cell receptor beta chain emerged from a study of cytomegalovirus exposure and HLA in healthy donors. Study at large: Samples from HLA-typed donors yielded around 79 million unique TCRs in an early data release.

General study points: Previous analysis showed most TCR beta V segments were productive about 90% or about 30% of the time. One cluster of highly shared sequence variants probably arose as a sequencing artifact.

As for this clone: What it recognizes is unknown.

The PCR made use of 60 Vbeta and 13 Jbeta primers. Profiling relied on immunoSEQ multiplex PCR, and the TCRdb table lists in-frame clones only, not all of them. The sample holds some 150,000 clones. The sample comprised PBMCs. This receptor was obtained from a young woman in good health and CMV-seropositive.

The CDR3 DNA is TGTGCCTGGAGTGTAACTCCCCTCGGCGGCGGGGGGGCCGAAGATACGCAGTATTTT. Translation: CAWSVTPLGGGGAEDTQYF. The chain recombines TRBV30 with TRBJ2-3; 9 bases are shared with TRBD2. CDR3 length: 19 amino acids. Looked up from germline, CDR1 is GTSNPN and CDR2 is SVGIG (reference sequence). V gave up 0 bases and J gave up 5 bases; unmatched junction bases: 18. Complete variable domain (other parts from reference TRBV30 and TRBJ2-3): SQTIHQWPATLVQPVGSPLSLECTVEGTSNPNLYWYRQAAGRGLQLLFYSVGIGQISSEVPQNLSASRPQDRQFILSSKKLLLSDSGFYLCAWSVTPLGGGGAEDTQYFGPGTRLTVL.